This TCR beta chain was recorded in a study of control samples from healthy donors and cancer patients (dated by TCRdb to 2020 to 2021). Libraries came from the immunoSEQ multiplex PCR assay. TCRdb stores this immuneACCESS table with in-frame sequences only. Part of the clones is absent; in the studies checked, under half of the shortfall reflects unresolved V genes, and no reason is known for the rest. Here the sample has under 300,000 clones; more than 65% occur a single time. Less than 15% of the sample comes from the top ten. On this clone: It has no known antigen specificity. Base qualities are not at hand, and no much larger clone is one base apart.

The CDR3, from cysteine to phenylalanine, totals 16 residues. The kept DNA is CDR3 alone, 48 bases in frame from the first base. CDR1 and CDR2 (SGDLS, YYNGEE) derive from the germline V gene. Relative to germline, V is missing 4 bases and J is missing 4 bases, with 8 bases of the junction outside any gene match. The chain employs TRBV9 and TRBJ2-2; TRBD1 aligns with 9 central bases. The sequenced sample was PBMCs. This sequence originates from a woman aged 55-69 years with lung cancer. This receptor carries the CDR3 CASSPTWDRATGELFF. The DNA sequence is given as TGTGCCAGCAGCCCGACTTGGGACAGGGCCACCGGGGAGCTGTTTTTT. The full variable domain, completed from the reference TRBV9 and TRBJ2-2 proteins outside the CDR3, reads DSGVTQTPKHLITATGQRVTLRCSPRSGDLSVYWYQQSLDQGLQFLIQYYNGEERAKGNILERFSAQQFPDLHSELNLSSLELGDSALYFCASSPTWDRATGELFFGEGSRLTVL.